The 15 T cell receptor beta chains below were found in one sample sequenced in a study of technical replicates of blood from a handful of donors. Sequenced by immunoSEQ multiplex PCR; TCRdb stores in-frame clones only, minus some. There are about 100,000 clones in the sample; around 95% occur only once, and 0.22% lies in the top ten. Sequenced input: T cells isolated from PBMCs. The origin of the receptors is a human donor in good health.

V gene TRBV6-6 combines with J gene TRBJ2-7; weak D call: TRBD1 (7 bases). V was cut by 2 bases and J by 3 bases, with 14 bases left in between. From germline, CDR1 is MNHNY and CDR2 SVGAGI (reference sequence). The CDR3 totals 15 residues. DNA for the CDR3: TGTGCCAGCAGTTACCCCTCAGGGGGGAACTACGAGCAGTACTTC. This translates into CASSYPSGGNYEQYF.

The chain combines TRBV15 with TRBJ2-1, with D perhaps matching TRBD2 (6 bases). The CDR3 covers 14 residues. Germline assignment: CDR1 LNHNV and CDR2 YYDKDF (reference sequence). Trimming shortened V by 6 bases and J by 3 bases, and 12 bases separated the two germline ends. CDR3 coding DNA: TGTGCCACCAGTACGGGGGTAAACTACAATGAGCAGTTCTTC. Translating it yields CATSTGVNYNEQFF.

The gene calls are TRBV7-9 and TRBJ1-6; 9 bases align to TRBD1. CDR3 size: 18 residues. The germline V gene has CDR1 SEHNR and CDR2 FQNEAQ (reference sequence). Unmatched junction bases numbered 17, after V lost 5 bases and J lost 9 bases. The CDR3 reads CASSPHPKTGGLGSPLHF. The CDR3 bases are TGTGCCAGCAGCCCACACCCGAAGACAGGGGGGTTGGGTTCACCCCTCCACTTT.

The V call is TRBV2, the J call TRBJ2-7; TRBD1 aligns across 7 bases. V lost 7 bases and J lost 6; bases outside the gene matches: 9. Germline lookup yields CDR1 SNHLY and CDR2 FYNNEI. This CDR3 has 13 amino acids. Written as DNA, the CDR3 is TGTGCCAGCACCCGACAGGGTCAAGGCGAGCAGTACTTC. Protein sequence: CASTRQGQGEQYF.

This sequence joins TRBV9 and TRBJ2-2; D is unclear. CDR1 SGDLS and CDR2 YYNGEE come from the germline V gene. This CDR3 is built from 13 residues. V was cut by 1 base and J by 6 bases, with 7 bases left in between. The CDR3 DNA is TGTGCCAGCAGCGTATCAAGCGCCGGGGAGCTGTTTTTT. This gives the protein CASSVSSAGELFF. Looking up the rest from reference TRBV9 and TRBJ2-2 gives the full variable domain: DSGVTQTPKHLITATGQRVTLRCSPRSGDLSVYWYQQSLDQGLQFLIQYYNGEERAKGNILERFSAQQFPDLHSELNLSSLELGDSALYFCASSVSSAGELFFGEGSRLTVL.

This chain connects TRBV5-1 to TRBJ2-3, with 7 bases identical to TRBD2. This CDR3 comprises 15 residues. Germline V lookup: CDR1 SGHRS, CDR2 YFSETQ. Trimming removed 1 base from V and 1 base from J; junction bases left unmatched: 3. CDR3 residues: CASSLQAGGTDTQYF. CDR3 bases: TGCGCCAGCAGCTTGCAGGCGGGAGGCACAGATACGCAGTATTTT.

The chain recombines TRBV4-1 with TRBJ2-1; D might be TRBD2 (5 bases). The CDR3 is made up of 16 amino acids. Germline assignment: CDR1 MGHRA and CDR2 YSYEKL. V shed 4 bases and J shed 0 bases, with 13 bases lying between them. The CDR3 reads CASSLPAASSYNEQFF. The CDR3 region has the DNA TGCGCCAGCAGCCTGCCAGCGGCCAGCTCCTACAATGAGCAGTTCTTC.

This clone was found once. At one end, the junction sequence differs from germline, possibly due to a read error. This chain joins TRBV30 and TRBJ1-4; no reliable D call. The CDR3 has 13 residues. CDR1 and CDR2 (germline): GTSNPN, SVGIG (reference sequence). The CDR3 nucleotides read TGTGCCGGGAGTAAGGGAGGGAATGAAAAACTGTTTTTT. It specifies CAGSKGGNEKLFF.

The chain combines TRBV28 with TRBJ2-1; 15 bases are a match to TRBD2. Germline-derived CDR1 and CDR2 are MDHEN and SYDVKM. V shed 6 bases and J 0 bases; nucleotides not matched to a gene: 9. This CDR3 has 19 residues. The CDR3 DNA is TGTGCCAGCAGCGGGACTAGCGGGAGGTTGTCCAGCTCCTACAATGAGCAGTTCTTC. It codes for CASSGTSGRLSSSYNEQFF.

The V gene is TRBV6-1, the J gene TRBJ2-2; 9 bases line up with TRBD1. The V segment lost 2 bases and the J segment 3 bases; nucleotides outside the gene matches: 7. Germline CDR1 MNHNS, CDR2 SASEGT. The CDR3 length is 17 residues. CDR3 in amino acids: CASSENGWTGDTGELFF. The CDR3 nucleotides read TGTGCCAGCAGTGAAAACGGCTGGACAGGGGACACCGGGGAGCTGTTTTTT.

The J gene is TRBJ2-3, the V gene TRBV5-1; 8 nucleotides line up with TRBD1. The germline V gene has CDR1 SGHRS and CDR2 YFSETQ. V dropped 4 bases and J dropped 0; count of bases not matched to a gene: 7. The CDR3 sequence is 16 residues long. This CDR3 is CASSNTGTGSTDTQYF. The CDR3 bases are TGCGCCAGCAGCAACACCGGGACAGGTAGCACAGATACGCAGTATTTT.

The chain carries TRBV5-1 and TRBJ2-1; 7 nucleotides line up with TRBD1. Looked up from germline, CDR1 is SGHRS and CDR2 is YFSETQ. The CDR3 is 14 residues long. The ends lost 3 bases at V and 8 bases at J; junction bases unmatched: 8. CDR3 amino acids: CASSSLRQGDEQFF. CDR3 sequence (DNA): TGCGCCAGCAGCTCTTTAAGACAGGGCGATGAGCAGTTCTTC.

CDR3 residues: CSVEDGEGTYEQYF. CDR3 sequence (DNA): TGCAGCGTTGAAGACGGGGAGGGGACCTACGAGCAGTACTTC. This chain joins TRBV29-1 and TRBJ2-7, with TRBD2 identical over 7 bases. CDR1 and CDR2 from the germline V gene are SQVTM and ANQGSEA. The trim removed 0 bases at V and 2 bases at J, leaving 4 bases unmatched. The length of the CDR3 is 14 residues.

The gene calls are TRBV5-6 and TRBJ1-4; the D gene is possibly TRBD1 (5 bases). CDR1 SGHDT and CDR2 YYEEEE come from the germline V gene. This CDR3 has 15 amino acids. The ends were cut back, 5 bases at V and 2 bases at J, with 13 bases in the middle. CDR3 sequence (DNA): TGTGCCAGCAGTTATACAGGTCTGACTAATGAAAAACTGTTTTTT. It specifies CASSYTGLTNEKLFF.

The V call is TRBV6-5, the J call TRBJ1-1; the match to TRBD1 covers 7 bases. The CDR3 runs 14 residues. The V segment lost 6 bases and the J segment 2 bases; nucleotides outside the gene matches: 6. Germline CDR1 reads MNHEY; CDR2 reads SVGAGI. The DNA of the CDR3 is TGTGCCAGCAGGCGAGGGACAGCAAACACTGAAGCTTTCTTT. This codes for CASRRGTANTEAFF.